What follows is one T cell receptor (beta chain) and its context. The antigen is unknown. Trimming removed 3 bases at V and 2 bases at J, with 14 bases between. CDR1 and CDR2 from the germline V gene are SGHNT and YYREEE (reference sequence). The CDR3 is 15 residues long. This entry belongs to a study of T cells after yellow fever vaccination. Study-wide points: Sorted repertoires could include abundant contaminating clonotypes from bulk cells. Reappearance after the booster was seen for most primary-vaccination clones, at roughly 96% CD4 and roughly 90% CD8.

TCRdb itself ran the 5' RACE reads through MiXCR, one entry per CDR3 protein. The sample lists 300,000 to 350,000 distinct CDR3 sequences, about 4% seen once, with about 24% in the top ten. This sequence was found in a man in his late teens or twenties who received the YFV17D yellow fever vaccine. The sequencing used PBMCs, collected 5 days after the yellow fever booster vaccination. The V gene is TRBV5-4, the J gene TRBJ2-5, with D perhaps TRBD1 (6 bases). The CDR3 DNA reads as TGTGCCAGCAGCTCCGCCTCGGGACAACAAGAGACCCAGTACTTC. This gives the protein CASSSASGQQETQYF.